The T cell receptor (beta chain) described here comes from a study of shared clonotypes between healthy human individuals. In the study overall: There were three CD4 naive, three CD4 memory, two CD8 naive and one CD8 memory plates per donor.

Terminally differentiated effector memory CD45RA+ cells were excluded from the naive CD8 cells, which were CD45RO-negative and positively selected for CCR7. Generated by immunoSEQ multiplex PCR, the TCRdb table keeps only in-frame clones and is missing some. The sample includes about 2 million clones, about 95% of them seen just once. Trimming took 0 bases from V and 0 from J, leaving 18 bases between them. CDR3 length: 18 residues. Germline-derived CDR1 and CDR2 are MGHRA and YSYEKL. The TCR sequence derives from a young man in good health. The V and J genes are TRBV4-1 and TRBJ2-7; maybe TRBD2 (5 bases). The specimen was naive CD8+ T cells sorted from blood. CDR3 DNA sequence: TGCGCCAGCAGCCAAGAGGCGAGCGCCGGGGTGGTCTCCTACGAGCAGTACTTC. Translation: CASSQEASAGVVSYEQYF.